This T cell receptor (beta chain) was captured by sequencing in a study of blood T cell repertoires in COVID-19. The germline gives CDR1 SNHLY, CDR2 FYNNEI. The V gene end was trimmed by 7 bases and the J gene end by 0 bases; junction bases not matched to a gene: 13. This CDR3 spans 18 amino acids. Data came from immunoSEQ multiplex PCR; TCRdb stores just in-frame clones and leaves some out. Altogether over 600,000 clones are present, 80% to 90% being singletons, with the ten largest covering approximately 0.25%. The sequenced sample consisted of peripheral blood. The chain has TRBV2 and TRBJ1-4; 8 positions match TRBD1. The sequence derives from a woman aged 18-29 years with acute or convalescent COVID-19. CDR3 region: CASTRTGIIVATNEKLFF. In DNA form, the CDR3 reads TGTGCCAGCACCAGGACAGGGATAATAGTAGCAACTAATGAAAAACTGTTTTTT.